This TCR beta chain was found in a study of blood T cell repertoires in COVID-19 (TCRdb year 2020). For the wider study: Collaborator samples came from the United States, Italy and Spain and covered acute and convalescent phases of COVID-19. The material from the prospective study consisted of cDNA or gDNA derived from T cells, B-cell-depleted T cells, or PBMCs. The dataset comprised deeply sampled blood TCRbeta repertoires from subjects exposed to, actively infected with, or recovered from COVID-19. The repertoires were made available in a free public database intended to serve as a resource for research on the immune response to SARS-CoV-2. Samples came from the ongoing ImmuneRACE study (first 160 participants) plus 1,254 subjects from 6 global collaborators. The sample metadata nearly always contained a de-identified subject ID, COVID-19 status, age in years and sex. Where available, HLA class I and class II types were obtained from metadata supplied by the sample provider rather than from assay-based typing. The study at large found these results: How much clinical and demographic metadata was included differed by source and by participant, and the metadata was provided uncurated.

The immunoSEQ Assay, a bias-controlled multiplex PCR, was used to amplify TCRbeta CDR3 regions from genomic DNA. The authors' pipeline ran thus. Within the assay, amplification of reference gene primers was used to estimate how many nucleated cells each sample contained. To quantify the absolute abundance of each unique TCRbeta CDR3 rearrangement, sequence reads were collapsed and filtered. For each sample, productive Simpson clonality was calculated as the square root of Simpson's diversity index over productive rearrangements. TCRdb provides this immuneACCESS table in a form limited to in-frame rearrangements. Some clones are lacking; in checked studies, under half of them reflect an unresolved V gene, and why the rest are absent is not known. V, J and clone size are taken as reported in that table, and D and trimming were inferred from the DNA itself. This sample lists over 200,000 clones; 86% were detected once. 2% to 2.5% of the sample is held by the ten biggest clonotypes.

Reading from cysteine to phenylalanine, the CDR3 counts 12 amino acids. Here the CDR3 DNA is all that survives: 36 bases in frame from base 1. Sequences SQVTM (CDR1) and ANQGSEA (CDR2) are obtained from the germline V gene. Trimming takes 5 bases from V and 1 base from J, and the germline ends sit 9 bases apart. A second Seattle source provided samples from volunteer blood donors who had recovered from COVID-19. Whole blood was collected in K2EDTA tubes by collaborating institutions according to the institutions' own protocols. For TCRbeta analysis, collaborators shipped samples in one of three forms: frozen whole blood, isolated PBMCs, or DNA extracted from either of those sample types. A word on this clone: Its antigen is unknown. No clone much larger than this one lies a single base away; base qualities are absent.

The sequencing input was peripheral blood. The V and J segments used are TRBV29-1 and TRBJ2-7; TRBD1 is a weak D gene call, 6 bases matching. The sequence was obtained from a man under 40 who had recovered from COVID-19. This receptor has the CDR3 CSVTTGSYEQYF. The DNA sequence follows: TGCAGCGTTACGACAGGTTCCTACGAGCAGTACTTC.